The 21 T cell receptor beta chains presented below share a single source sample, sequenced in a study of shared clonotypes between healthy human individuals. Profiling relied on immunoSEQ multiplex PCR, and the TCRdb table lists in-frame clones only, not all of them. The sample lists around 2,000,000 clones, roughly 91% occurring once. As defined, naive CD8 cells were CD45RO-negative and positively selected for CCR7, with terminally differentiated effector memory CD45RA+ cells excluded. The sequencing sample was made of naive CD8+ T cells from PBMCs. The receptors stem from a man younger than 35 in good health. Some clones in this sample may be carry-over from other donors' samples.

In its sample, this clone was seen once. V usage is TRBV7-6 and J usage is TRBJ1-5; D is uncertain. Between the trimmed V and J ends, which lost 1 base and 2 bases, there was a span of 15 bases. Germline CDR1 reads SGHVS; CDR2 reads FNYEAQ. The CDR3 extends over 17 amino acids. The CDR3 nucleotides are TGTGCCAGCAGCTTAGGGCCTACGATTCCGGGCAATCAGCCCCAGCATTTT. Amino acids: CASSLGPTIPGNQPQHF.

The chain uses TRBV13 and TRBJ1-5; D remains unclear. CDR3 length: 12 residues. Germline V gene lookup returns CDR1 PRHDT and CDR2 FYEKMQ (reference sequence). The V gene lost 5 bases and the J gene lost 5 bases, with 7 bases spanning the gap. The CDR3 here is CASSPKYQPQHF. The CDR3 DNA is TGTGCCAGCAGCCCCAAGTATCAGCCCCAGCATTTT.

The rearrangement uses TRBV7-9 and TRBJ1-2; D is uncertain. Germline CDR1 reads SEHNR; CDR2 reads FQNEAQ (reference sequence). This CDR3 contains 11 residues. With 3 bases removed from V and 7 bases from J, the gap between germline ends came to 6 bases. The CDR3 loop reads CASSFLGGYTF. In nucleotides, the CDR3 is TGTGCCAGCAGCTTTCTGGGTGGCTACACCTTC.

V usage is TRBV2 and J usage is TRBJ2-6; unclear D gene. The V end lost 8 bases, the J end lost 0 bases, and 14 bases lay between the germline ends. Germline CDR1 is SNHLY and CDR2 is FYNNEI. The CDR3 is 16 residues long. The CDR3 DNA sequence: TGTGCCAGCCACCAGCAGGATGGCTCTGGGGCCAACGTCCTGACTTTC. As protein: CASHQQDGSGANVLTF.

V gene TRBV7-9 combines with J gene TRBJ2-1; 7 bases are a match to TRBD1. Germline loops: CDR1 SEHNR, CDR2 FQNEAQ (reference sequence). With 5 bases clipped from V and 3 bases from J, the junction kept 7 bases outside the gene matches. This CDR3 comprises 15 residues. The CDR3 nucleotides read TGTGCCAGCAGCCCCAGACAGGGATACTACAATGAGCAGTTCTTC. Translated, it gives CASSPRQGYYNEQFF.

This clone occurred once. The chain uses TRBV11-2 and TRBJ2-7, with D uncertain. Germline V gene lookup returns CDR1 SGHAT and CDR2 FQNNGV. With 2 bases removed from V and 5 bases from J, the gap between germline ends came to 13 bases. The CDR3 runs to 14 residues. CDR3 amino acids: CASSLISASHEQYF. In DNA form, the CDR3 reads TGTGCCAGCAGCTTAATCTCTGCGTCCCACGAGCAGTACTTC.

The chain combines TRBV9 with TRBJ1-1, with unresolved D. With 3 bases removed from V and 1 base from J, the gap between germline ends came to 13 bases. The CDR3 is 15 amino acids. The germline V gene encodes CDR1 SGDLS and CDR2 YYNGEE. Here the CDR3 DNA reads TGTGCCAGCAGCGCAGGACGGACCCAGAACACTGAAGCTTTCTTT. The encoded protein is CASSAGRTQNTEAFF.

This rearrangement joins TRBV27 to TRBJ1-1; no firm D call. This CDR3 is built from 14 residues. Per the germline V gene, CDR1 is MNHEY and CDR2 is SMNVEV (reference sequence). Trimming cost V 3 bases and J 5 bases, with 13 bases left between them. The CDR3 loop is CASSFVGAKTEAFF. The DNA for the CDR3 is TGTGCCAGCAGTTTCGTAGGCGCAAAGACTGAAGCTTTCTTT.

The rearrangement joins TRBV27 to TRBJ1-2, with unresolved D. The CDR3 has 11 residues. Germline V gives CDR1 MNHEY, CDR2 SMNVEV (reference sequence). V lost 4 bases to trimming and J lost 10 bases, with 10 bases between them. The CDR3 DNA reads TGTGCCAGCAGTTCAGGTGCCGCCTACACCTTC. Translation: CASSSGAAYTF.

The chain couples TRBV7-9 to TRBJ2-7; TRBD2 agrees at 7 bases. V trimming: 5 bases; J trimming: 2 bases; junction bases outside the gene matches: 9. This CDR3 contains 15 residues. Germline V gene data show CDR1 as SEHNR and CDR2 as FQNEAQ (reference sequence). The CDR3: CASSPRGEVPYEQYF. The CDR3 nucleotides are TGTGCCAGCAGCCCCCGGGGGGAGGTCCCCTACGAGCAGTACTTC.

This chain uses TRBV6-6 with TRBJ2-4, with 7 bases fitting TRBD2. In germline, CDR1 is MNHNY, CDR2 SVGAGI (reference sequence). The CDR3 runs 15 residues. Unmatched junction bases numbered 9, after V lost 5 bases and J lost 5 bases. Here the CDR3 DNA reads TGTGCCAGCAGTCCACCTCTAGCGGTGGAAAACATTCAGTACTTC. This sequence encodes CASSPPLAVENIQYF.

A word on this clone: Other DNA variants within this sample encode the same CDR3. This rearrangement joins TRBV4-1 to TRBJ2-1; the D is unclear. This CDR3 spans 15 amino acids. Between the trimmed V and J ends, which lost 1 base and 0 bases, there was a span of 7 bases. Germline V gives CDR1 MGHRA, CDR2 YSYEKL. The CDR3 reads CASSQGRFSYNEQFF. The CDR3 DNA follows: TGCGCCAGCAGCCAAGGTCGTTTCTCCTACAATGAGCAGTTCTTC.

This chain joins TRBV5-1 and TRBJ2-7, with D possibly matching TRBD1 (5 bases). Looked up from germline, CDR1 is SGHRS and CDR2 is YFSETQ. The V and J ends lost 0 bases and 2 bases respectively, with 12 bases between them. The CDR3 spans 15 residues. The CDR3 DNA follows: TGCGCCAGCAGCTTGGAGAACAGGATCCCCTACGAGCAGTACTTC. This translates into CASSLENRIPYEQYF.

The CDR3 is CASRQGHSNYGYTF. In DNA, the CDR3 is TGTGCCAGCAGACAAGGACATTCTAACTATGGCTACACCTTC. The chain recombines TRBV11-2 with TRBJ1-2; a possible D gene is TRBD1 (5 bases). The CDR3 is 14 residues long. V lost 6 bases and J 0 bases, leaving 11 bases between the germline ends. Germline V CDR1 and CDR2: SGHAT, FQNNGV.

V gene TRBV2 combines with J gene TRBJ2-7; 8 nucleotides line up with TRBD1. V shed 8 bases and J 5 bases; nucleotides not matched to a gene: 11. CDR1 SNHLY and CDR2 FYNNEI come from the germline V gene. This CDR3 spans 14 amino acids. The CDR3 nucleotides read TGTGCCAGCGGAACGGACAGGGTTTTCGACGAGCAGTACTTC. Translated, it gives CASGTDRVFDEQYF.

The chain recombines TRBV5-4 with TRBJ2-7; D is perhaps TRBD2 (5 bases). Trimming left V 4 bases short and J 6 bases short, with 8 bases between. The CDR3 extends over 11 amino acids. CDR1 is SGHNT, CDR2 YYREEE, per germline (reference sequence). The CDR3 bases are TGTGCCAGCAGCGTCGGGGTCGAGCAGTACTTC. Translating it yields CASSVGVEQYF.

This rearrangement joins TRBV15 to TRBJ1-1, with a possible D match to TRBD1 (6 bases). V lost 5 bases, J lost 1 base, and 11 bases lay in between. Germline V gene sequence: CDR1 LNHNV, CDR2 YYDKDF (reference sequence). The CDR3 consists of 14 residues. CDR3 DNA: TGTGCCACCAGCCGCTCGGACAGGAACACTGAAGCTTTCTTT. This gives the protein CATSRSDRNTEAFF.

The gene calls are TRBV5-1 and TRBJ2-1; D uncertain. Germline lookup yields CDR1 SGHRS and CDR2 YFSETQ. V lost 1 base, J lost 5 bases, and 7 bases lay in between. The CDR3 is 13 amino acids. The chain's CDR3 is CASSLFRDNEQFF. The CDR3 region has the DNA TGCGCCAGCAGCTTGTTCAGAGACAATGAGCAGTTCTTC.

V gene TRBV18 combines with J gene TRBJ2-7; perhaps D is TRBD1 or TRBD2 (6 bases each). V gave up 1 base and J gave up 4 bases, with 11 bases separating them. Per the germline V gene, CDR1 is KGHSH and CDR2 is LQKENI. The CDR3 totals 14 residues. CDR3 nucleotides: TGTGCCAGCTCACCACGCGAGGGGGGTTACGAGCAGTACTTC. This encodes CASSPREGGYEQYF.

The V gene is TRBV4-3, the J gene TRBJ1-5; D gene ambiguous. This CDR3 contains 14 residues. Germline V CDR1 and CDR2: LGHNA, YSLEER. Trimming shortened V by 0 bases and J by 7 bases, and 10 bases separated the two germline ends. The CDR3 DNA is TGCGCCAGCAGCCAAGACCCAGGTTGGCAGCCCCAGCATTTT. It translates to CASSQDPGWQPQHF.

V gene TRBV6-6 combines with J gene TRBJ2-3; no firm D call. CDR3 length equals 14 residues. Germline V gene data show CDR1 as MNHNY and CDR2 as SVGAGI (reference sequence). Between the trimmed V and J ends, which lost 3 bases and 1 base, there was a span of 8 bases. The CDR3 DNA is TGTGCCAGCAGTTATTTGCTCGGCACAGATACGCAGTATTTT. Its translation is CASSYLLGTDTQYF.